This TCR beta chain came from a study of a mutant IDH1 vaccine in newly diagnosed glioma. Study context: Beforehand, treatment had been radiotherapy, temozolomide, or both; the majority received both.

Findings and caveats of the study: Most patients, approximately 93%, showed vaccine-induced immune responses.

The V gene lost 10 bases and the J gene lost 12 bases, with 7 bases spanning the gap. The CDR3 extends over 8 amino acids. CDR1 is LNHDA and CDR2 is SQIVND in the germline V gene (reference sequence). Concerning this clone: The antigen remains undetermined.

The method was immunoSEQ multiplex PCR; TCRdb's version includes in-frame clones alone and lacks a portion of them. The data contain around 50,000 clones, around 86% of them singletons. Specified time point: baseline, week 1 (first vaccination visit). As to treatment: pre-vaccination baseline after standard-of-care therapy. This sequence originates from a man aged 40-49 years with glioma. Sequenced material: PBMCs, taken from a glioma patient treated with radiotherapy, temozolomide or both. V is TRBV19 and J is TRBJ2-1, with D tentatively TRBD1 (5 bases). CDR3 region: CAMQGQFF. For the CDR3, the DNA is TGTGCCATGCAGGGGCAGTTCTTC. The variable domain in full, with the rest retrieved from reference TRBV19 and TRBJ2-1, is DGGITQSPKYLFRKEGQNVTLSCEQNLNHDAMYWYRQDPGQGLRLIYYSQIVNDFQKGDIAEGYSVSREKKESFPLTVTSAQKNPTAFYLCAMQGQFFGPGTRLTVL.